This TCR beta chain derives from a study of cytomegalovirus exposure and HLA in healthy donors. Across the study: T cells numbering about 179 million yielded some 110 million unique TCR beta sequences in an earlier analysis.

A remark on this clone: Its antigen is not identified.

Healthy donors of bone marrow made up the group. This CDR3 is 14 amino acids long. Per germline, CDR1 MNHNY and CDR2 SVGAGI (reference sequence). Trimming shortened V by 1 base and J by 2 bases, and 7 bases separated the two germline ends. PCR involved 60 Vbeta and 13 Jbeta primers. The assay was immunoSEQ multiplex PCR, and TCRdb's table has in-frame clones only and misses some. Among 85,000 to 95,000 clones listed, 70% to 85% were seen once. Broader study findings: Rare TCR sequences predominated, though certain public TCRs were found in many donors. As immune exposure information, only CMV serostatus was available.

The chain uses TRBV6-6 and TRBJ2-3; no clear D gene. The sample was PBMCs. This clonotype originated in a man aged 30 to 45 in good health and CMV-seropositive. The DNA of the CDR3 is TGTGCCAGCAGTTACTTCTCCCCCACAGATACGCAGTATTTT. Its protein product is CASSYFSPTDTQYF.